This T cell receptor beta chain was captured by sequencing in a study of identical twins. The V and J ends lost 2 bases and 0 bases respectively, with 13 bases between them. The germline gives CDR1 KGHSH, CDR2 LQKENI. CDR3 length: 16 residues. TCRdb used MiXCR to reprocess the 5' RACE reads, holding one entry per CDR3 protein. The sample carries approximately 1.8 million distinct CDR3 sequences, under 35% recorded once. Many counts were recorded for this clonotype. Antigen specificity is unknown. Study results and limitations: Whereas memory repertoires showed no such difference, abundant cord blood beta clonotypes carried fewer insertions. Among monozygotic twins, out-of-frame TCR alpha sharing exceeded what models predicted. Findings came from cross-sectional statistics, without long-term follow-up of donors.

Source material: cord blood. The J gene is TRBJ1-2, the V gene TRBV18; D remains unclear. This receptor was obtained from a newborn girl in good health. The CDR3 DNA follows: TGTGCCAGCTCACCATCTCCGACGCTAGCTAACTATGGCTACACCTTC. Its protein is CASSPSPTLANYGYTF.